A few counts support the clone carrying this T cell receptor beta chain. Its matching antigen is unknown. Looked up from germline, CDR1 is MNHEY and CDR2 is SVGAGI. The germline V and J ends were trimmed by 7 bases and 2 bases, with 6 bases remaining between them. This CDR3 is built from 12 residues. Time point here: patch test 1, 2 weeks after DPC sensitization. As to treatment: therapeutic diphenylcyclopropenone sensitization with weekly scalp DPC. MiXCR, applied by TCRdb to the RACE reads, yields one record per CDR3 protein. The data contain roughly 380,000 distinct CDR3 sequences, around 4.8% of them singletons. The data belong to a study of human T cells and chemical hapten exposure. Study-level results: The study found expanded TCRs formed significantly more large CDR3 similarity clusters than controls. Among TCRs, those above 1 in 1000 frequency were unaffected by DPC sensitization.

The material sequenced was whole blood, taken in connection with sensitization to the hapten diphenylcyclopropenone (DPC). V and J are TRBV6-5 and TRBJ1-5; D gene uncertain. The TCR sequence derives from a woman between 45 and 65 years old with alopecia areata. Some clones in this sample may be carry-over from other donors' samples. CDR3 sequence (DNA): TGTGCCAGCAAAGGCGGCAATCAGCCCCAGCATTTT. Protein product: CASKGGNQPQHF.